These 22 T cell receptor beta chains share one sample of origin, sequenced in a study of T cells in localized non-small cell lung cancer. Some clones are missing from TCRdb's copy, which holds only in-frame ones; the method was immunoSEQ multiplex PCR. The sample holds about 4,800 clones, around 28% seen once. Sequenced material: lung tumor tissue, taken before any cancer treatment. The receptor set was obtained from a man aged 40-75 years with stage II lung adenocarcinoma.

This chain links TRBV19 with TRBJ2-1, with D tentatively TRBD2 (6 bases). V was cut by 4 bases and J by 2 bases, with 15 bases left in between. The germline V gene encodes CDR1 LNHDA and CDR2 SQIVND (reference sequence). The CDR3 has 16 residues. The CDR3: CASSSGGAGTYNEQFF. CDR3 in DNA: TGTGCCAGTAGTAGCGGCGGGGCGGGGACCTACAATGAGCAGTTCTTC.

The gene calls are TRBV5-1 and TRBJ2-7; TRBD1 agrees at 7 bases. The CDR3 contains 15 residues. Trimming cost V 2 bases and J 0 bases; bases outside gene matches: 5. Germline values: CDR1 SGHRS, CDR2 YFSETQ. CDR3 sequence reads: CASSLSGTASYEQYF. Written as DNA, the CDR3 is TGCGCCAGCAGCTTATCCGGGACAGCCTCCTACGAGCAGTACTTC.

Only a few counts were recorded for this clone. The genes are TRBV10-3 and TRBJ2-5; TRBD2 matches 10 bases. CDR1 and CDR2 (germline): ENHRY, SYGVKD. The CDR3 runs to 17 residues. Germline trimming cut 0 bases from V and 2 bases from J; bases unmatched to any gene: 6. The chain's CDR3 is CAISESLAGVVQETQYF. The CDR3 coding sequence is TGTGCCATCAGTGAGTCCCTAGCGGGAGTCGTTCAAGAGACCCAGTACTTC.

The J gene is TRBJ2-5, the V gene TRBV6-7, with 9 bases matching TRBD1. TRBV6-7 is designated an ORF whose function remains uncertain. With V trimmed by 5 bases and J by 5 bases, 6 bases remained unmatched. CDR3 length equals 14 residues. The CDR3 bases are TGTGCCAGCAGTACAGGGGGCGCGGAGGAGACCCAGTACTTC. It is translated as CASSTGGAEETQYF.

The chain uses TRBV19 and TRBJ2-3; 7 positions match TRBD2. Germline loops: CDR1 LNHDA, CDR2 SQIVND (reference sequence). V lost 8 bases to trimming and J lost 7 bases; unmatched junction nucleotides: 12. There are 14 residues in the CDR3. The CDR3 region is CASRASGRGNTQYF. The CDR3 DNA follows: TGTGCCAGTCGGGCTAGCGGCAGAGGGAATACGCAGTATTTT. Full variable domain (outside the CDR3, taken from reference TRBV19 and TRBJ2-3): DGGITQSPKYLFRKEGQNVTLSCEQNLNHDAMYWYRQDPGQGLRLIYYSQIVNDFQKGDIAEGYSVSREKKESFPLTVTSAQKNPTAFYLCASRASGRGNTQYFGPGTRLTVL.

This sequence joins TRBV28 and TRBJ1-3; TRBD1 aligns across 7 bases. J was trimmed by 3 bases and V by 7 bases; bases with no gene match: 9. Germline loops: CDR1 MDHEN, CDR2 SYDVKM. The CDR3 extends over 15 amino acids. CDR3 nucleotide sequence: TGTGCCAGCACCTCACAGGGGCAGGTTGGAAACACCATATATTTT. Encoded protein: CASTSQGQVGNTIYF.

V and J are TRBV19 and TRBJ2-1; D is unresolved. Germline V gene sequence: CDR1 LNHDA, CDR2 SQIVND (reference sequence). The CDR3 has 15 residues. V lost 4 bases, J lost 2 bases, and 12 bases lay in between. Written as DNA, the CDR3 is TGTGCCAGTAGTACCCAGTTGAACCCCTACAATGAGCAGTTCTTC. Its protein is CASSTQLNPYNEQFF.

The V and J genes are TRBV4-1 and TRBJ1-1; 10 positions match TRBD1. CDR1 and CDR2 (germline): MGHRA, YSYEKL. The CDR3 is made up of 16 amino acids. J lost 3 bases, V lost 3 bases, and 7 bases had no gene match. In DNA, the CDR3 is TGCGCCAGCAGCCATCCGACAGGGGGCCGGGACACTGAAGCTTTCTTT. Amino acids: CASSHPTGGRDTEAFF.

The CDR3 is CASSQEPGGANVLTF. The CDR3, as DNA: TGCGCCAGCAGCCAGGAACCAGGTGGGGCCAACGTCCTGACTTTC. The chain combines TRBV23-1 with TRBJ2-6; D uncertain. TRBV23-1 counts as an open reading frame of uncertain function. V was cut by 6 bases and J by 3 bases, with 12 bases left in between. The CDR3 sequence is 15 residues long.

This clone ranks as medium-sized. This chain links TRBV11-3 with TRBJ2-1, with TRBD2 matching over 9 bases. Germline CDR1 reads SGHNT; CDR2 reads YENEEA. J gave up 9 bases and V 4 bases, and 7 bases lay outside the gene matches. The CDR3 runs to 14 residues. The CDR3 region is CASSWTSEKGEQFF. CDR3 nucleotide sequence: TGTGCCAGCAGCTGGACTAGCGAGAAGGGTGAGCAGTTCTTC. The full variable domain, in which reference TRBV11-3 and TRBJ2-1 provide the parts outside the CDR3, is EAGVVQSPRYKIIEKKQPVAFWCNPISGHNTLYWYLQNLGQGPELLIRYENEEAVDDSQLPKDRFSAERLKGVDSTLKIQPAELGDSAVYLCASSWTSEKGEQFFGPGTRLTVL.

This clone qualifies as medium-sized. The chain has TRBV6-8 and TRBJ1-1; D call uncertain. Germline V gene data show CDR1 as MNHGY and CDR2 as SAAAGT. This CDR3 has 15 amino acids. V gave up 5 bases and J gave up 1 base, with 14 bases separating them. As DNA, the CDR3 is TGTGCCAGCAGTGATGCGACGGCCGGGAACACTGAAGCTTTCTTT. It specifies CASSDATAGNTEAFF.

This clone was recorded a few times. The chain couples TRBV28 to TRBJ2-3, with TRBD2 matching over 8 bases. The CDR3 runs to 17 residues. The V gene's germline CDR1 is MDHEN and CDR2 SYDVKM. V lost 2 bases, J lost 1 base, and 8 bases stayed unmatched. The CDR3 sequence is CASSLNSAGVGTDTQYF. DNA for the CDR3: TGTGCCAGCAGTTTAAACTCAGCGGGGGTTGGCACAGATACGCAGTATTTT.

The chain has TRBV11-3 and TRBJ2-1; 7 bases map to TRBD2. The CDR3 loop spans 14 amino acids. Germline V gene lookup returns CDR1 SGHNT and CDR2 YENEEA. V lost 5 bases and J lost 0; bases outside the gene matches: 1. The CDR3 spells CASSREVSYNEQFF. CDR3 sequence (DNA): TGTGCCAGCAGCCGGGAGGTCTCCTACAATGAGCAGTTCTTC. Full variable domain (outside the CDR3, taken from reference TRBV11-3 and TRBJ2-1): EAGVVQSPRYKIIEKKQPVAFWCNPISGHNTLYWYLQNLGQGPELLIRYENEEAVDDSQLPKDRFSAERLKGVDSTLKIQPAELGDSAVYLCASSREVSYNEQFFGPGTRLTVL.

The V call is TRBV11-3, the J call TRBJ1-5; D not resolved. CDR3 size: 14 residues. Deletions cut 5 bases from V and 4 bases from J, with 12 bases between. Germline values: CDR1 SGHNT, CDR2 YENEEA. The CDR3 protein is CASSQGQENQPQHF. CDR3 DNA sequence: TGTGCCAGCAGCCAAGGCCAGGAAAATCAGCCCCAGCATTTT.

The V gene is TRBV5-1, the J gene TRBJ1-2, with D tentatively TRBD1 (5 bases). This CDR3 has 14 amino acids. Germline V CDR1 and CDR2: SGHRS, YFSETQ. Trimming took off 0 bases at V and 8 bases at J, with 14 bases between the two ends. The chain's CDR3 is CASSLGGAGSGYTF. The DNA for the CDR3 is TGCGCCAGCAGCTTGGGGGGCGCGGGATCCGGCTACACCTTC. Looking up the rest from reference TRBV5-1 and TRBJ1-2 gives the full variable domain: KAGVTQTPRYLIKTRGQQVTLSCSPISGHRSVSWYQQTPGQGLQFLFEYFSETQRNKGNFPGRFSGRQFSNSRSEMNVSTLELGDSALYLCASSLGGAGSGYTFGSGTRLTVV.

In its sample, this clone was seen a few times. The chain employs TRBV19 and TRBJ2-3; 8 nucleotides line up with TRBD1. The CDR3 totals 14 residues. From germline, CDR1 is LNHDA and CDR2 SQIVND (reference sequence). Trimming cost V 6 bases and J 1 base; bases outside gene matches: 3. CDR3 in DNA: TGTGCCAGTAGACTGACAGGGGGCACAGATACGCAGTATTTT. Translated, it gives CASRLTGGTDTQYF.

The chain recombines TRBV18 with TRBJ2-1, with D unclear. This CDR3 is built from 14 residues. Trimming stripped 0 bases from V and 7 bases from J, with 10 bases between. The germline gives CDR1 KGHSH, CDR2 LQKENI. The CDR3 protein is CASSPPSSRNEQFF. Written as DNA, the CDR3 is TGTGCCAGCTCACCACCGTCCTCGAGGAATGAGCAGTTCTTC.

This clone was found a few times. The rearrangement joins TRBV11-3 to TRBJ1-2, with D perhaps matching TRBD1 (5 bases). V gave up 2 bases and J gave up 2 bases, with 12 bases separating them. The CDR3 contains 15 residues. Germline CDR1 reads SGHNT; CDR2 reads YENEEA. The CDR3 spells CASSLRDLPNYGYTF. CDR3 nucleotide sequence: TGTGCCAGCAGCTTACGGGACCTACCCAACTATGGCTACACCTTC.

This rearrangement joins TRBV10-2 to TRBJ1-3; D perhaps matches TRBD1 (5 bases). CDR1 is WSHSY, CDR2 SAAADI, per germline. The CDR3 is made up of 15 amino acids. Between the trimmed V and J ends, which lost 4 bases and 4 bases, there was a span of 14 bases. For the CDR3, the DNA is TGCGCCAGCAGTGGAATCTCCGGGGGAGGAAACACCATATATTTT. It encodes CASSGISGGGNTIYF.

V is TRBV6-8 and J is TRBJ1-2; TRBD1 agrees at 11 bases. The CDR3 loop spans 18 amino acids. Trimming took 2 bases from V and 8 from J; bases not matched to a gene: 16. Germline-derived CDR1 and CDR2 are MNHGY and SAAAGT. The CDR3 is CASSYRGWLGQGGLGYTF. The CDR3 DNA is TGTGCCAGCAGTTACCGAGGATGGTTGGGACAGGGGGGCTTGGGCTACACCTTC.

The chain employs TRBV30 and TRBJ2-3; the D gene is possibly TRBD2 (5 bases). The length of the CDR3 is 12 residues. The V gene's germline CDR1 is GTSNPN and CDR2 SVGIG (reference sequence). Deletions cut 2 bases from V and 8 bases from J, with 11 bases between. The DNA of the CDR3 is TGTGCCTGGAGTCTCACTAGTGGTACGCAGTATTTT. Its translation: CAWSLTSGTQYF.

This clone was counted between two and nine times. This sequence joins TRBV11-3 and TRBJ1-1; D gene ambiguous. V lost 4 bases and J 0 bases, leaving 9 bases between the germline ends. Germline lookup yields CDR1 SGHNT and CDR2 YENEEA. The CDR3 loop spans 14 amino acids. This chain's CDR3 is CASSSVAMNTEAFF. The CDR3 DNA reads TGTGCCAGCAGCTCCGTGGCCATGAACACTGAAGCTTTCTTT.